This is a list of T cell receptor beta chains from one sample in a study of Ad26.COV2.S vaccination and SARS-CoV-2 variants. Assay used: immunoSEQ multiplex PCR; TCRdb lists only in-frame clones, some missing. The profile shows fewer than 150,000 clones, 86% of them singletons. The specimen was peripheral blood, collected after recovery from COVID-19. The receptor source for this set is a human donor who had recovered from COVID-19. CDR3s include the opening cysteine and the closing phenylalanine or tryptophan. A D gene is named only where the DNA matches it firmly. Clone sizes are given selectively: once, few, many, or a class where the clone is expanded.

clone_size: once
d_call: -
v_call: TRBV7-9
j_call: TRBJ1-1
cdr3_nt: TGTGCCAGCAGCCAAAGGGACTGGGGGAATACTGAAGCTTTCTTT
cdr3_aa: CASSQRDWGNTEAFF

clone_size: -
d_call: TRBD1
v_call: TRBV5-1
j_call: TRBJ2-7
cdr3_nt: TGCGCCTCCCAGGTTTGGACAGGGACCTACGAGCAGTACTTC
cdr3_aa: CASQVWTGTYEQYF

clone_size: once
d_call: -
v_call: TRBV7-9
j_call: TRBJ2-2
cdr3_nt: TGTGCCAGCAGCACGCCAGGAGGGCTGCGGGAGCTGTTTTTT
cdr3_aa: CASSTPGGLRELFF

clone_size: -
d_call: -
v_call: TRBV12-5
j_call: TRBJ1-5
cdr3_nt: TGTGCTAGTGGTTTTTCTGAGGGGCATCAGCCCCAGCATTTT
cdr3_aa: CASGFSEGHQPQHF

clone_size: once
d_call: -
v_call: TRBV14
j_call: TRBJ1-5
cdr3_nt: TGTGCCAGCAGCCAAGTCGGCCCTCTACACGGATATAGCAATCAGCCCCAGCATTTT
cdr3_aa: CASSQVGPLHGYSNQPQHF

clone_size: -
d_call: -
v_call: TRBV6-6
j_call: TRBJ2-5
cdr3_nt: TGTGCCAGCAGCCTTGCAGGGGAGACCCAGTACTTC
cdr3_aa: CASSLAGETQYF

clone_size: -
d_call: -
v_call: TRBV3-1/TRBV3-2
j_call: TRBJ1-2
cdr3_nt: TGTGCCAGCAGCCAAGCCGTTCTTACAGGCGGCGCTAACTATGGCTACACCTTC
cdr3_aa: CASSQAVLTGGANYGYTF

clone_size: -
d_call: -
v_call: TRBV5-1
j_call: TRBJ2-3
cdr3_nt: TGCGCCAGCAGCTTGACCTCCTCGATGCAGTATTTT
cdr3_aa: CASSLTSSMQYF

clone_size: -
d_call: -
v_call: TRBV15
j_call: TRBJ1-1
cdr3_nt: TGTGCCACCAGCAGAGATGAGGTTGCTGAAGCTTTCTTT
cdr3_aa: CATSRDEVAEAFF

clone_size: -
d_call: -
v_call: TRBV9
j_call: TRBJ1-2
cdr3_nt: TGTGCCAGCAGCGTAGATGGGGGGCACTATGGCTACACCTTC
cdr3_aa: CASSVDGGHYGYTF

clone_size: -
d_call: TRBD2
v_call: TRBV9
j_call: TRBJ2-7
cdr3_nt: TGTGCCAGCAGTTCTCAGAGCGGGGGATTTCCCTACGAGCAGTACTTC
cdr3_aa: CASSSQSGGFPYEQYF

clone_size: -
d_call: TRBD1
v_call: TRBV6-5
j_call: TRBJ1-2
cdr3_nt: TGTGCCAGCAGTTACATCTCCAGGACAGGGGCAGGAGGCTACACCTTC
cdr3_aa: CASSYISRTGAGGYTF

clone_size: -
d_call: -
v_call: TRBV5-1
j_call: TRBJ2-7
cdr3_nt: TGCGCCAGCAGCCCAACAGGGTTGAACTCCTACGAGCAGTACTTC
cdr3_aa: CASSPTGLNSYEQYF

clone_size: -
d_call: -
v_call: TRBV20-1
j_call: TRBJ1-6
cdr3_nt: TGCAGTGCTAGTACCGCCCCTTTGACCCGGGGTAATTCACCCCTCCACTTT
cdr3_aa: CSASTAPLTRGNSPLHF

clone_size: -
d_call: -
v_call: TRBV27
j_call: TRBJ1-1
cdr3_nt: TGTGCCAGCAGTTTTGGGACACCCCCCCACGGGCCCCGAACTGAAGCTTTCTTT
cdr3_aa: CASSFGTPPHGPRTEAFF

clone_size: -
d_call: -
v_call: TRBV19
j_call: TRBJ1-6
cdr3_nt: TGTGCCAGTAGTTACAGCTCGGATTCACCCCTCCACTTT
cdr3_aa: CASSYSSDSPLHF

clone_size: -
d_call: -
v_call: TRBV24-1
j_call: TRBJ1-1
cdr3_nt: TGTGCCACCAGTGCCCCCCGATCCATGACCCTTGAAGCTTTCTTT
cdr3_aa: CATSAPRSMTLEAFF

clone_size: -
d_call: -
v_call: TRBV11-2
j_call: TRBJ2-1
cdr3_nt: TGTGCCAGCAGCTTAGATCCCTCAGGCAGGATGGATGAGCAGTTCTTC
cdr3_aa: CASSLDPSGRMDEQFF

clone_size: -
d_call: -
v_call: TRBV19
j_call: TRBJ2-3
cdr3_nt: TGTGCCAGTAACTGGGCCGCAGGGCGGTCCGCAGATACGCAGTATTTT
cdr3_aa: CASNWAAGRSADTQYF

clone_size: -
d_call: -
v_call: TRBV11-2
j_call: TRBJ2-5
cdr3_nt: TGTGCCAGCAGCTTAGTAAACCAACAAGAGACCCAGTACTTC
cdr3_aa: CASSLVNQQETQYF

clone_size: -
d_call: -
v_call: TRBV6-5
j_call: TRBJ2-7
cdr3_nt: TGTGCCAGCGCGGGGCCCGACTACGAGCAGTACTTC
cdr3_aa: CASAGPDYEQYF

clone_size: -
d_call: -
v_call: TRBV29-1
j_call: TRBJ1-1
cdr3_nt: TGCAGCGTTGAAGTGGCCCTGGGGACTGAAGCTTTCTTT
cdr3_aa: CSVEVALGTEAFF

clone_size: -
d_call: TRBD1
v_call: TRBV13
j_call: TRBJ2-7
cdr3_nt: TGTGCCAGCAGCTCGGAGACAGGGGGTTCCTACGAGCAGTACTTC
cdr3_aa: CASSSETGGSYEQYF